One and the same sample provided the 29 T cell receptor beta chains below, sequenced in a study of shared T cell receptors in the human thymus. The assay was immunoSEQ multiplex PCR, and TCRdb's table has in-frame clones only and misses some. Of approximately 400,000 clones listed, approximately 95% are singletons. Sequenced: thymocytes. These receptors all stem from a human donor.

Here the CDR3 reads CASSEAGSHQPQHF. CDR3 DNA sequence: TGTGCCAGCAGTGAGGCCGGGAGCCATCAGCCCCAGCATTTT. The V and J genes are TRBV6-5 and TRBJ1-5; D gene unclear. The length of the CDR3 is 14 residues. The V and J ends lost 5 bases and 5 bases respectively, with 13 bases between them. Per germline, CDR1 MNHEY and CDR2 SVGAGI.

The chain links TRBV4-2 to TRBJ2-7; 10 bases agree with TRBD2. Per germline, CDR1 LGHNA and CDR2 YNFKEQ. This CDR3 has 16 amino acids. V shed 0 bases, J shed 4 bases, and the junction held 6 bases outside the gene matches. The CDR3 protein is CASSQDASGSWYEQYF. The CDR3 nucleotides are TGTGCCAGCAGCCAAGACGCTAGCGGGAGTTGGTACGAGCAGTACTTC.

CDR3 loop: CASSFPRTPYEQYF. The CDR3 coding sequence is TGTGCCAGCAGCTTCCCTAGAACCCCCTACGAGCAGTACTTC. The chain employs TRBV7-8 and TRBJ2-7; D not resolved. Germline V gene data show CDR1 as SGHVS and CDR2 as FQNEAQ. V dropped 3 bases and J dropped 2 bases, with 11 bases sitting between them. The CDR3 runs 14 residues.

This chain connects TRBV5-4 to TRBJ2-7; possible D gene TRBD2, 5 bases. The CDR3 sequence is 12 residues long. V lost 0 bases to trimming and J lost 6 bases, with 7 bases between them. Germline loops: CDR1 SGHNT, CDR2 YYREEE (reference sequence). CDR3: CASSLVGGEQYF. CDR3 bases: TGTGCCAGCAGCTTGGTAGGAGGCGAGCAGTACTTC.

This chain joins TRBV27 and TRBJ2-7; D is possibly TRBD1 (6 bases). V dropped 5 bases and J dropped 5 bases, with 10 bases sitting between them. The CDR3 consists of 12 residues. Germline CDR1 and CDR2: MNHEY and SMNVEV (reference sequence). The CDR3 here is CASSLRGHEQYF. For the CDR3, the DNA is TGTGCCAGCAGTCTCAGGGGCCACGAGCAGTACTTC.

This chain connects TRBV19 to TRBJ2-1, with D perhaps matching TRBD2 (5 bases). This CDR3 is built from 19 residues. V lost 7 bases to trimming and J lost 7 bases, with 32 bases between them. Germline assignment: CDR1 LNHDA and CDR2 SQIVND (reference sequence). The CDR3 sequence: CASTPRRKTRQKVVNEQFF. Here the CDR3 DNA reads TGTGCCAGTACCCCCCGGCGGAAAACTAGGCAAAAGGTCGTAAATGAGCAGTTCTTC.

The genes are TRBV5-1 and TRBJ2-7; weak D call: TRBD1 (5 bases). The CDR3 length is 15 residues. With 2 bases removed from V and 0 bases from J, the gap between germline ends came to 12 bases. Germline CDR1 and CDR2: SGHRS and YFSETQ. CDR3 in amino acids: CASSLGAGLSYEQYF. In DNA form, the CDR3 reads TGCGCCAGCAGCTTAGGGGCTGGTCTCTCCTACGAGCAGTACTTC.

The chain uses TRBV6-1 and TRBJ2-7; D uncertain. The CDR3 covers 13 residues. The V gene lost 10 bases and the J gene lost 1 base, with 14 bases spanning the gap. Germline CDR1 and CDR2: MNHNS and SASEGT. CDR3 in amino acids: CATLGWGSYEQYF. The CDR3 coding sequence is TGTGCCACCCTCGGGTGGGGTTCCTACGAGCAGTACTTC.

In this sample, this clone turned up once. The chain links TRBV30 to TRBJ2-1, with 11 bases aligning to TRBD1. The junction had 7 bases not matched to a gene; V was cut back by 2 bases and J by 10 bases. CDR1 and CDR2 from the germline V gene are GTSNPN and SVGIG (reference sequence). This CDR3 spans 14 amino acids. The DNA of the CDR3 is TGTGCCTGGAGTCCAGGGACAGGGGGTCGGGAGCAGTTCTTC. This codes for CAWSPGTGGREQFF.

This chain links TRBV5-1 with TRBJ2-2, with D tentatively TRBD2 (6 bases). Germline-derived CDR1 and CDR2 are SGHRS and YFSETQ. The CDR3 covers 16 residues. V lost 8 bases to trimming and J lost 1 base, with 18 bases between them. The CDR3 DNA follows: TGCGCCAGTTTTCCAAAACATAGCGGGAACACCGGGGAGCTGTTTTTT. Amino acids: CASFPKHSGNTGELFF. Full variable domain (remainder filled in from reference TRBV5-1 and TRBJ2-2): KAGVTQTPRYLIKTRGQQVTLSCSPISGHRSVSWYQQTPGQGLQFLFEYFSETQRNKGNFPGRFSGRQFSNSRSEMNVSTLELGDSALYLCASFPKHSGNTGELFFGEGSRLTVL.

This clone was counted a single time. The genes are TRBV11-2 and TRBJ1-2; 9 nucleotides align to TRBD1. Germline V gene sequence: CDR1 SGHAT, CDR2 FQNNGV. Trimming at V came to 3 bases and at J to 8 bases, leaving 16 bases not matched to a gene. This CDR3 is built from 17 residues. The CDR3 DNA sequence: TGTGCCAGCAGCTTGGGGACAGGGAGGGGGAGAGGGAAGGGCTACACCTTC. Its translation: CASSLGTGRGRGKGYTF.

This clone was counted once. The V and J genes are TRBV18 and TRBJ1-2; no definite D call. Trimming stripped 2 bases from V and 4 bases from J, with 11 bases between. The CDR3 totals 14 residues. CDR1 and CDR2 (germline): KGHSH, LQKENI. The CDR3 sequence is CASSPTGWGYGYTF. CDR3 in DNA: TGTGCCAGCTCACCAACGGGGTGGGGCTATGGCTACACCTTC.

The chain couples TRBV7-8 to TRBJ2-7, with TRBD1 matching 10 bases. This CDR3 has 16 residues. Germline V CDR1 and CDR2: SGHVS, FQNEAQ. The V segment lost 7 bases and the J segment 5 bases; nucleotides outside the gene matches: 14. The CDR3 nucleotides are TGTGCCAGCATACAGCCGAAGGGACAGGGGAATAACGAGCAGTACTTC. Its translation: CASIQPKGQGNNEQYF.

The chain carries TRBV6-1 and TRBJ2-7, with D perhaps TRBD2 (5 bases). The V end lost 6 bases, the J end lost 2 bases, and 5 bases lay between the germline ends. The germline CDR1 and CDR2 sequences are MNHNS and SASEGT. This CDR3 spans 11 amino acids. CDR3 residues: CASRRAYEQYF. CDR3 coding DNA: TGTGCCAGCAGGAGGGCCTACGAGCAGTACTTC.

This chain connects TRBV7-8 to TRBJ2-2, with a possible D match to TRBD2 (5 bases). Germline values: CDR1 SGHVS, CDR2 FQNEAQ. This CDR3 is built from 14 residues. Trimming left V 5 bases short and J 8 bases short, with 15 bases between. In DNA form, the CDR3 reads TGTGCCAGCAGCCCCAGGAGCGGTTCAGGGGAGCTGTTTTTT. It codes for CASSPRSGSGELFF.

The chain is built from TRBV14 and TRBJ2-1; 8 bases line up with TRBD1. The CDR3 is 15 amino acids. V lost 4 bases to trimming and J lost 5 bases; unmatched junction nucleotides: 7. The V gene's germline CDR1 is SGHDN and CDR2 FVKESK. The DNA for the CDR3 is TGTGCCAGCAGCCCTCGGGACAGGACCAACAATGAGCAGTTCTTC. This sequence encodes CASSPRDRTNNEQFF.

The gene calls are TRBV5-1 and TRBJ2-7; tentative D call: TRBD2 (5 bases). Trimming shortened V by 6 bases and J by 1 base, and 17 bases separated the two germline ends. Per the germline V gene, CDR1 is SGHRS and CDR2 is YFSETQ. This CDR3 has 15 residues. CDR3 loop: CASTDGRTGSYEQYF. In DNA, the CDR3 is TGCGCCAGCACTGATGGCCGGACGGGGTCCTACGAGCAGTACTTC.

This rearrangement joins TRBV7-2 to TRBJ1-2; weak D call: TRBD1 (6 bases). V lost 3 bases to trimming and J lost 4 bases, with 15 bases between them. The CDR3 runs to 15 residues. The germline gives CDR1 SGHTA, CDR2 FQGNSA. The CDR3 loop reads CASSFVVGTIYGYTF. The CDR3 nucleotides read TGTGCCAGCAGCTTTGTGGTCGGGACAATCTATGGCTACACCTTC.

The chain joins TRBV5-1 to TRBJ1-1, with a possible D match to TRBD1 (5 bases). The CDR3 totals 13 residues. In germline, CDR1 is SGHRS, CDR2 YFSETQ. Trimming stripped 7 bases from V and 1 base from J, with 11 bases between. The CDR3 DNA follows: TGCGCCAGCCGGGGGGAATGGAACACTGAAGCTTTCTTT. Translation gives CASRGEWNTEAFF.

The V and J genes are TRBV28 and TRBJ2-7; the D gene is possibly TRBD2 (6 bases). The CDR3 has 12 amino acids. Germline V lookup: CDR1 MDHEN, CDR2 SYDVKM. The V end lost 7 bases, the J end lost 7 bases, and 14 bases lay between the germline ends. The CDR3 bases are TGTGCCAGCACCATATTCCGGGGGGAGCAGTACTTC. Its protein product is CASTIFRGEQYF.

The chain links TRBV28 to TRBJ2-5; 8 bases agree with TRBD2. The CDR3 runs 14 residues. Trimming at V came to 7 bases and at J to 3 bases, leaving 7 bases not matched to a gene. Germline CDR1 and CDR2: MDHEN and SYDVKM. CDR3 coding DNA: TGTGCCAGCACCACGAATAGCGGGGAAGAGACCCAGTACTTC. Its protein product is CASTTNSGEETQYF.

The rearrangement uses TRBV4-2 and TRBJ2-1; 7 nucleotides agree with TRBD2. Per the germline V gene, CDR1 is LGHNA and CDR2 is YNFKEQ. Germline trimming cut 8 bases from V and 7 bases from J; bases unmatched to any gene: 8. CDR3 length: 13 residues. CDR3 bases: TGTGCCAGCGGGGCGGGAGAGACGAATGAGCAGTTCTTC. Encoded protein: CASGAGETNEQFF.

The chain links TRBV6-1 to TRBJ2-7, with D uncertain. The CDR3 has 14 amino acids. V lost 3 bases and J lost 3, with 12 bases in between. CDR1 is MNHNS and CDR2 is SASEGT in the germline V gene. CDR3 region: CASSDIGDFYEQYF. The DNA for the CDR3 is TGTGCCAGCAGTGATATTGGAGACTTCTACGAGCAGTACTTC.

The chain links TRBV7-9 to TRBJ1-1; no definite D call. The germline gives CDR1 SEHNR, CDR2 FQNEAQ (reference sequence). Trimming stripped 1 base from V and 0 bases from J, with 6 bases between. The CDR3 runs to 14 residues. This CDR3 reads CASSLGNMNTEAFF. CDR3 DNA: TGTGCCAGCAGCTTAGGGAATATGAACACTGAAGCTTTCTTT.

The chain links TRBV18 to TRBJ2-5; D is tentatively TRBD1 or TRBD2 (5 bases each). The germline V gene encodes CDR1 KGHSH and CDR2 LQKENI. The V end was cut by 6 bases, the J end by 5 bases, with 10 bases between. The CDR3 sequence is 12 residues long. The DNA of the CDR3 is TGTGCCAGCTCGAGGGGCGTGGAGACCCAGTACTTC. It codes for CASSRGVETQYF.

The chain is built from TRBV11-3 and TRBJ2-7, with unresolved D. This CDR3 has 12 residues. Germline values: CDR1 SGHNT, CDR2 YENEEA. V lost 6 bases to trimming and J lost 2 bases, with 8 bases between them. This CDR3 is CASSQTPYEQYF. Here the CDR3 DNA reads TGTGCCAGCAGTCAGACCCCCTACGAGCAGTACTTC.

This chain joins TRBV5-1 and TRBJ2-7; no firm D call. Trimming cost V 4 bases and J 5 bases, with 7 bases left between them. The germline CDR1 and CDR2 sequences are SGHRS and YFSETQ. The CDR3 covers 11 residues. The CDR3 spells CASSGIDEQYF. CDR3 DNA sequence: TGCGCCAGCAGCGGGATAGACGAGCAGTACTTC.

This chain links TRBV4-1 with TRBJ2-3, with TRBD2 matching over 9 bases. This CDR3 contains 21 residues. With 0 bases clipped from V and 0 bases from J, the junction kept 16 bases outside the gene matches. Germline CDR1 reads MGHRA; CDR2 reads YSYEKL. DNA of the CDR3: TGCGCCAGCAGCCAAGATGGGGCTAGCGGGAAAAGGGTCCCTAGCACAGATACGCAGTATTTT. Translated, it gives CASSQDGASGKRVPSTDTQYF.

The rearrangement uses TRBV11-3 and TRBJ2-7; D is ambiguous. In germline, CDR1 is SGHNT, CDR2 YENEEA. The CDR3 extends over 13 amino acids. V lost 5 bases to trimming and J lost 3 bases, with 11 bases between them. The CDR3 DNA reads TGTGCCAGCAGCGTCCTTCCCTACTACGAGCAGTACTTC. Protein sequence: CASSVLPYYEQYF.